This T cell receptor beta chain came from a study of shared clonotypes between healthy human individuals. The germline V and J ends were trimmed by 1 base and 1 base, with 12 bases remaining between them. CDR1 and CDR2 from the germline V gene are SGHDT and YYEEEE. This CDR3 contains 15 residues. The protocol was immunoSEQ multiplex PCR, while the TCRdb copy is restricted to in-frame clones and leaves out a portion. This sample has approximately 2.3 million clones, with more than 80% found just once. The origin of this receptor is a man younger than 30 in good health. Some clones in this sample may be carry-over from other donors' samples. The J gene is TRBJ2-7, the V gene TRBV5-6; D perhaps matches TRBD2 (6 bases). Source material: naive CD4+ T cells from PBMCs. The subset here: CD45RA+ positively selected. The CDR3 bases are TGTGCCAGCAGCTTGTCTGGCCTAGCGTCCTACGAGCAGTACTTC. Protein: CASSLSGLASYEQYF.